The TCR beta chain described here comes from a study of CXCR3-negative and CXCR3-positive naive CD8 T cells. Whole-study results and caveats: Comparison of naive cells showed more hydrophobic TRB CDR3s in CXCR3-positive than in CXCR3-negative naive cells.

Within the CD8+ T cell compartment, naive cells were CD45RO-CCR7+CD27+CD95-. As for this clonotype: Its specificity is not known.

The method, 5' RACE with UMI labels, was used to prepare the TRB cDNA libraries. TCRdb re-called the 5' RACE reads and gives one entry per CDR3 protein, without DNA. This sample carries over 100,000 distinct CDR3 sequences, with around 0.38% going to the ten biggest clones. This CDR3 spans 15 amino acids. CDR1 MNHEY and CDR2 SMNVEV come from the germline V gene (reference sequence). Sequenced input: naive CXCR3+ CD8+ T cells from blood. The subset: CD45RO-CCR7+CD27+CD95- naive CD8+ T cells expressing CXCR3 (TNR3+). V is TRBV27 and J is TRBJ2-7; TCRdb's assignment of TRBD1 cannot be checked, as there is no DNA. This receptor was taken from a human donor in good health. Some clones in this sample may be carry-over from other donors' samples. CDR3 sequence reads: CASSLSGAGSYEQYF.